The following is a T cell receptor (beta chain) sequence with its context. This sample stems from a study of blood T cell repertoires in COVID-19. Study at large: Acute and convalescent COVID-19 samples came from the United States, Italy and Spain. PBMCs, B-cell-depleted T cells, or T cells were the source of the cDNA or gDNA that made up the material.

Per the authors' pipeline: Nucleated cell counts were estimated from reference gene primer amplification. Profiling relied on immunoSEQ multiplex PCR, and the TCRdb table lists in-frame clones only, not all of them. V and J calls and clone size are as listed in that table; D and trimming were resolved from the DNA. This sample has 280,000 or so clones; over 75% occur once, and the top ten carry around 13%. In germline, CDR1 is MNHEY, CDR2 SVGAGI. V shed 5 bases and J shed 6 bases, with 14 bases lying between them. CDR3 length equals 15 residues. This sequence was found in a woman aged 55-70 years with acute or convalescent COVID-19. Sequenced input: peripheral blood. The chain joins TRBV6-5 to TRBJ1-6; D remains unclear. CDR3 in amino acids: CASSRVPKANSPLHF. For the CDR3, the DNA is TGTGCCAGCAGTCGGGTGCCGAAGGCTAATTCACCCCTCCACTTT.